This T cell receptor (beta chain) was identified in a study of T cell responses to AZD1222 COVID-19 vaccine. For the study at large: Recipients boosted at about 4 weeks or about 12 weeks are pooled. Study-wide findings and caveats: Across the whole spike, CD4 TCRs peaked at regions 160-218 and 743-854. Clonal diversity was possibly underestimated; the donors were predominantly white British and more often female. Unmutated variant regions are reportedly the target of nearly half of TCRs that are spike-specific.

As for this clone: Its antigen remains unidentified.

Germline values: CDR1 SGHTA, CDR2 FQGNSA. Trimming took 2 bases from V and 4 from J, leaving 8 bases between them. The CDR3 is 13 amino acids. Sequencing was performed with immunoSEQ multiplex PCR; in TCRdb, only in-frame clones are kept and a portion is missing. The repertoire holds about 86,000 clones, with around 73% as singletons. This receptor was taken from an adult in good health. The sample was peripheral blood, taken on day 0 of AZD1222 vaccination. The V and J genes are TRBV7-2 and TRBJ1-2; weak D call: TRBD1 (5 bases). This CDR3 reads CASSLQGTYGYTF. CDR3 nucleotides: TGTGCCAGCAGCTTACAAGGGACCTATGGCTACACCTTC.